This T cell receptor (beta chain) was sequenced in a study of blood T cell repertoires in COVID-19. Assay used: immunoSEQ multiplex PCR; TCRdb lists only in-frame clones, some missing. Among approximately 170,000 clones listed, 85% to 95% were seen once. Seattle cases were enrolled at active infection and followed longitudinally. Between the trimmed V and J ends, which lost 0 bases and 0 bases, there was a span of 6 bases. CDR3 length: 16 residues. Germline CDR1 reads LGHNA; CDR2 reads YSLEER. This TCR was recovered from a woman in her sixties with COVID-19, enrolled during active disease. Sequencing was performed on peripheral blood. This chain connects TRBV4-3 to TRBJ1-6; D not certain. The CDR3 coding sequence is TGCGCCAGCAGCCAAGATGTTAGCTCCTATAATTCACCCCTCCACTTT. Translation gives CASSQDVSSYNSPLHF.